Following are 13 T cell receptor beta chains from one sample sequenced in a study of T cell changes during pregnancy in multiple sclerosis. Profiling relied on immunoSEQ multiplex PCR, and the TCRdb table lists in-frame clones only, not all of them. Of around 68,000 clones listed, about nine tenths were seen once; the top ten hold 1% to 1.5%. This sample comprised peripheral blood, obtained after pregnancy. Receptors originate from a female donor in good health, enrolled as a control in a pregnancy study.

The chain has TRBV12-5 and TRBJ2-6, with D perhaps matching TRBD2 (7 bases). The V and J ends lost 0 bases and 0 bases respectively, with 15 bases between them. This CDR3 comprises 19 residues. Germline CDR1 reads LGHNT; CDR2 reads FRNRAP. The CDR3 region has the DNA TGTGCTAGTGGTTTGGTACTGGGGGGGCGTTACTCTGGGGCCAACGTCCTGACTTTC. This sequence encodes CASGLVLGGRYSGANVLTF.

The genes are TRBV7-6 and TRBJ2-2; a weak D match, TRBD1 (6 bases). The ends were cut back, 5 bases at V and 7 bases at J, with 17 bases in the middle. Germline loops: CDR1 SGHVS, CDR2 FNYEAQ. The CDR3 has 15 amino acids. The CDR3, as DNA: TGTGCCAGCAGCCCCTCTGCAGGGGTAATCGGGGAGCTGTTTTTT. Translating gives CASSPSAGVIGELFF.

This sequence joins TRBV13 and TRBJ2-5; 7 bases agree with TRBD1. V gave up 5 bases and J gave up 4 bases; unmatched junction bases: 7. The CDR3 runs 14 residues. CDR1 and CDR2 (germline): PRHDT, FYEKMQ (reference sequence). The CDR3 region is CASSGQQGRETQYF. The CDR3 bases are TGTGCCAGCAGCGGACAACAGGGGCGAGAGACCCAGTACTTC. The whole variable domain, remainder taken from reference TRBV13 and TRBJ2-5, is AAGVIQSPRHLIKEKRETATLKCYPIPRHDTVYWYQQGPGQDPQFLISFYEKMQSDKGSIPDRFSAQQFSDYHSELNMSSLELGDSALYFCASSGQQGRETQYFGPGTRLLVL.

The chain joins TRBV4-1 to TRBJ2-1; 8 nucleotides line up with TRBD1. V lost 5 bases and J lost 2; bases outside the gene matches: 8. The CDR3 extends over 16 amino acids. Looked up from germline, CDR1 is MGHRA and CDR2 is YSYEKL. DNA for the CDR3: TGCGCCAGCAGCGTCTTGACAGGGGACCCCTACAATGAGCAGTTCTTC. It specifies CASSVLTGDPYNEQFF.

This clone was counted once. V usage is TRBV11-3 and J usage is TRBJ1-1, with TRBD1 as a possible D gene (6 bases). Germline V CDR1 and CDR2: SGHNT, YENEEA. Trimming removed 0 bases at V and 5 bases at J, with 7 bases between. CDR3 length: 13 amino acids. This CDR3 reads CASSLEGATEAFF. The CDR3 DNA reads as TGTGCCAGCAGCTTAGAGGGGGCGACTGAAGCTTTCTTT.

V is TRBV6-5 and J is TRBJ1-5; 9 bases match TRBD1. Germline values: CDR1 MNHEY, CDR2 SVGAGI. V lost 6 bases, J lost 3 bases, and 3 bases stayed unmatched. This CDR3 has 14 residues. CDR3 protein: CASRRTGDNQPQHF. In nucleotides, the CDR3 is TGTGCCAGCAGGCGGACAGGGGACAATCAGCCCCAGCATTTT.

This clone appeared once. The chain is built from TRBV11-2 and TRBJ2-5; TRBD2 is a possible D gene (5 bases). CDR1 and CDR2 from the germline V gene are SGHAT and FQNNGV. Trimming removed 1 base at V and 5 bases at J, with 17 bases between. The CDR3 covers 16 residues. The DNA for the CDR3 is TGTGCCAGCAGCTTAGGTCTTCGAGGGCTAGCTGAGACCCAGTACTTC. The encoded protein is CASSLGLRGLAETQYF.

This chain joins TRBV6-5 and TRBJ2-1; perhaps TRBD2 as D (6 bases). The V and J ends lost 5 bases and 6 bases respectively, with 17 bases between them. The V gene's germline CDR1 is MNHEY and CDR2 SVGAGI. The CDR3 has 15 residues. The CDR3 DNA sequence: TGTGCCAGCAGTACCCGGCAGGGAGGCGGCAATGAGCAGTTCTTC. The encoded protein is CASSTRQGGGNEQFF.

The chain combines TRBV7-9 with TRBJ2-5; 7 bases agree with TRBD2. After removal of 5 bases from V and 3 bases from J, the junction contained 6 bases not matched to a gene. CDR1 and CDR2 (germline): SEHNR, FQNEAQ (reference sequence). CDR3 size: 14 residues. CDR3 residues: CASSPSGAKETQYF. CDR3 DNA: TGTGCCAGCAGCCCAAGCGGGGCCAAAGAGACCCAGTACTTC.

As DNA, the CDR3 is TGCGCCAGCAGCCCGGACAGGGGGTCTATCGGCTACACCTTC. Protein sequence: CASSPDRGSIGYTF. The V call is TRBV4-3, the J call TRBJ1-2; 10 bases are shared with TRBD1. In germline, CDR1 is LGHNA, CDR2 YSLEER. The ends lost 4 bases at V and 8 bases at J; junction bases unmatched: 7. The CDR3 totals 14 residues.

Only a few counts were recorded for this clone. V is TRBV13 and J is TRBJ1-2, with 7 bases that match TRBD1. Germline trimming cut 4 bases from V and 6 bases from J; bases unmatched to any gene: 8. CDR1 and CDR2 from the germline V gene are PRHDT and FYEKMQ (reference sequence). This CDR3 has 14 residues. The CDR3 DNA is TGTGCCAGCAGCTCCACTGACAGGGAAGATGGCTACACCTTC. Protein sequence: CASSSTDREDGYTF.

The DNA for the CDR3 is TGTGCCAGCAGCTTGGTGGCAGGGCATGGCTACACCTTC. Protein: CASSLVAGHGYTF. The chain is built from TRBV5-6 and TRBJ1-2; D might be TRBD1 (5 bases). The CDR3 spans 13 residues. The ends were cut back, 0 bases at V and 6 bases at J, with 9 bases in the middle. Germline lookup yields CDR1 SGHDT and CDR2 YYEEEE.

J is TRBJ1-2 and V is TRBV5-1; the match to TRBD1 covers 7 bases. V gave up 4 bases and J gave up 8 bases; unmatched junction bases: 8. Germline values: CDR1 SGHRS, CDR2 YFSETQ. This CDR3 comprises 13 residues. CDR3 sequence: CASSPLKGAGYTF. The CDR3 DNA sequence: TGCGCCAGCAGCCCACTCAAGGGGGCAGGCTACACCTTC. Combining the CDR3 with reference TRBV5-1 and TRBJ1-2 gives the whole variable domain KAGVTQTPRYLIKTRGQQVTLSCSPISGHRSVSWYQQTPGQGLQFLFEYFSETQRNKGNFPGRFSGRQFSNSRSEMNVSTLELGDSALYLCASSPLKGAGYTFGSGTRLTVV.